This TCR beta chain came from a study of blood T cell repertoires in COVID-19. Profiling relied on immunoSEQ multiplex PCR, and the TCRdb table lists in-frame clones only, not all of them. The sample has some 150,000 clones, nearly 85% seen once. This CDR3 has 15 amino acids. V trimming: 4 bases; J trimming: 4 bases; junction bases outside the gene matches: 7. In germline, CDR1 is SGHNT, CDR2 YYREEE (reference sequence). Sequenced: peripheral blood. The gene calls are TRBV5-4 and TRBJ2-1; 8 positions match TRBD2. The source is a human donor in a cohort sampled during active COVID-19. CDR3 protein: CASSPPGRAYNEQFF. In DNA form, the CDR3 reads TGTGCCAGCAGCCCGCCCGGGAGGGCATACAATGAGCAGTTCTTC. The full variable domain, rest sourced from reference TRBV5-4 and TRBJ2-1, is ETGVTQSPTHLIKTRGQQVTLRCSSQSGHNTVSWYQQALGQGPQFIFQYYREEENGRGNFPPRFSGLQFPNYSSELNVNALELDDSALYLCASSPPGRAYNEQFFGPGTRLTVL.